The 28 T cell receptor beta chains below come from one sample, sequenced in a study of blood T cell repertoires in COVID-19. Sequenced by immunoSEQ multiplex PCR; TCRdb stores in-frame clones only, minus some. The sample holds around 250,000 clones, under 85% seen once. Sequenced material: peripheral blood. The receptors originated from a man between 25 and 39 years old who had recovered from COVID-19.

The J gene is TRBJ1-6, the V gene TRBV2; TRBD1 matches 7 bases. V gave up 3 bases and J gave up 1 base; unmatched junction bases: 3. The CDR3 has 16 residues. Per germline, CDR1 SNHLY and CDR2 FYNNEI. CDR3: CASSDYRGSYNSPLHF. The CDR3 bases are TGTGCCAGCAGTGACTACAGGGGATCCTATAATTCACCCCTCCACTTT.

CDR3 nucleotides: TGTGCCAGCAGCACCCACAGGGGGACGGGCTACACCTTC. This sequence encodes CASSTHRGTGYTF. The rearrangement joins TRBV6-5 to TRBJ1-2; 8 bases are shared with TRBD1. Germline-derived CDR1 and CDR2 are MNHEY and SVGAGI. The CDR3 contains 13 residues. V trimming: 6 bases; J trimming: 8 bases; junction bases outside the gene matches: 8.

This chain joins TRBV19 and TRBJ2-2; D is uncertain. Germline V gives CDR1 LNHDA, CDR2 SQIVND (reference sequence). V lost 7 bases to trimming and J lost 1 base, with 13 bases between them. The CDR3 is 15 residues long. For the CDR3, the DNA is TGTGCCAGTACTCCCCGAGAGGTGAACACCGGGGAGCTGTTTTTT. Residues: CASTPREVNTGELFF.

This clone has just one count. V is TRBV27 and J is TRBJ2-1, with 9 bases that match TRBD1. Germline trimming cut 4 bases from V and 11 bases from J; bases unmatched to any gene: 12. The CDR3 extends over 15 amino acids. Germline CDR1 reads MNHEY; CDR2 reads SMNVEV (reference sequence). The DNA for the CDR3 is TGTGCCAGCAGTTCCGGGACAGGGTCCACCCGGAAGCAGTTCTTC. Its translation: CASSSGTGSTRKQFF.

The DNA of the CDR3 is TGTGCCAGCAGTTCCGGGACAGGGGACCGCATTCAGTACTTC. It translates to CASSSGTGDRIQYF. The chain recombines TRBV6-5 with TRBJ2-4; 10 nucleotides align to TRBD1. CDR3 size: 14 residues. V was pared by 4 bases and J by 9 bases, with 6 bases of the junction left unmatched. Germline-derived CDR1 and CDR2 are MNHEY and SVGAGI.

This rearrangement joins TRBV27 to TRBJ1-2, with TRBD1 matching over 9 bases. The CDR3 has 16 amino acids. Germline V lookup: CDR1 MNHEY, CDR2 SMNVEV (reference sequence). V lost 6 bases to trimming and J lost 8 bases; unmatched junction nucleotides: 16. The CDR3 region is CASRPLGQGILGGYTF. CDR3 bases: TGTGCCAGCAGGCCTCTCGGACAGGGGATCTTGGGAGGCTACACCTTC.

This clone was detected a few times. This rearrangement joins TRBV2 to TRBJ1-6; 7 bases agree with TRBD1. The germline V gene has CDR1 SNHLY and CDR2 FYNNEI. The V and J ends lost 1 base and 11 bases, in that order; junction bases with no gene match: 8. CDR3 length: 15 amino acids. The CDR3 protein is CASSEGGAQGPPLHF. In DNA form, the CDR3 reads TGTGCCAGCAGTGAAGGAGGGGCACAGGGGCCACCCCTCCACTTT.

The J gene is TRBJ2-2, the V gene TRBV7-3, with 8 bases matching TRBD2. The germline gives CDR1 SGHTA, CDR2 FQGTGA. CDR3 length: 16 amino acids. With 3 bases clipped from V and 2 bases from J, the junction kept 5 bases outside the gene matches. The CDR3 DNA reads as TGTGCCAGCAGCTTTGGCGGGGGGATAAACACCGGGGAGCTGTTTTTT. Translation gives CASSFGGGINTGELFF.

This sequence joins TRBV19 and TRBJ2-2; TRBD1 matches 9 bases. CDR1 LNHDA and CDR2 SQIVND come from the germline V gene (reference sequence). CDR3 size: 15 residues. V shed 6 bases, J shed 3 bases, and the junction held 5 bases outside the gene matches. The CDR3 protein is CASRTGGADTGELFF. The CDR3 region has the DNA TGTGCCAGTAGAACAGGGGGCGCGGACACCGGGGAGCTGTTTTTT.

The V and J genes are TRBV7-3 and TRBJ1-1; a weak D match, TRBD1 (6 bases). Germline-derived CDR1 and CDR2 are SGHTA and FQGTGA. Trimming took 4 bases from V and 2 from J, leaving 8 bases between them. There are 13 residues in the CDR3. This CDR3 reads CASSSDRNTEAFF. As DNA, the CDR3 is TGTGCCAGCAGCTCGGACAGAAACACTGAAGCTTTCTTT.

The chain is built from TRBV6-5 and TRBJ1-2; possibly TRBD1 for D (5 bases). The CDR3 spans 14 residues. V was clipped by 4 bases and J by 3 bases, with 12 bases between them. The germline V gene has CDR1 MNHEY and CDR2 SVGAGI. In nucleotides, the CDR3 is TGTGCCAGCAGTTTTACAGGAATTGACTATGGCTACACCTTC. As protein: CASSFTGIDYGYTF.

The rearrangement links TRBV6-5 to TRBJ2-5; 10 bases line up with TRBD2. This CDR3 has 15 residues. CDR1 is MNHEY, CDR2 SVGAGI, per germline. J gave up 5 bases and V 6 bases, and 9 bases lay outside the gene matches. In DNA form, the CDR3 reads TGTGCCAGCAGCAGAGCGGGGGGGCCGGAGGAGACCCAGTACTTC. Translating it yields CASSRAGGPEETQYF.

This CDR3 reads CAIRDPGQGVEQYV. In nucleotides, the CDR3 is TGTGCCATCAGAGACCCGGGACAGGGTGTCGAGCAGTACGTC. The chain employs TRBV10-3 and TRBJ2-7; TRBD1 matches at 9 bases. Looked up from germline, CDR1 is ENHRY and CDR2 is SYGVKD. The V and J ends lost 6 bases and 6 bases, in that order; junction bases with no gene match: 9. The CDR3 length is 14 residues.

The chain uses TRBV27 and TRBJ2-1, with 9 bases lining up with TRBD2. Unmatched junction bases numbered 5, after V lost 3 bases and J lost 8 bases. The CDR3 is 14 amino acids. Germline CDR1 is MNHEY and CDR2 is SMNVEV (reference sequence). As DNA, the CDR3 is TGTGCCAGCAGTTTGGGCGGGGGGGTGTATGAGCAGTTCTTC. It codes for CASSLGGGVYEQFF.

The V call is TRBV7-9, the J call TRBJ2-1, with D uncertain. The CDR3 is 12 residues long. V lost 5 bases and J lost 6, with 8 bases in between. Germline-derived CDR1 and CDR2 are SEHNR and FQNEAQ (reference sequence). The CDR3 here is CASSRGTNEQFF. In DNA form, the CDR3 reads TGTGCCAGCAGCAGAGGTACCAATGAGCAGTTCTTC. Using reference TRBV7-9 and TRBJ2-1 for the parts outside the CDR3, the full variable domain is DTGVSQNPRHKITKRGQNVTFRCDPISEHNRLYWYRQTLGQGPEFLTYFQNEAQLEKSRLLSDRFSAERPKGSFSTLEIQRTEQGDSAMYLCASSRGTNEQFFGPGTRLTVL.

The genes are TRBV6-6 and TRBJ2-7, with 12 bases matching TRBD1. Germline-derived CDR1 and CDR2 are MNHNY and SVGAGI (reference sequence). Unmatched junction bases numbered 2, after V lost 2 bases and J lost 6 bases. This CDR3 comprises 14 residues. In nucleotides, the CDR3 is TGTGCCAGCAGTTACGGGGACAGGGGGCGCGAGCAGTACGTC. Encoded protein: CASSYGDRGREQYV.

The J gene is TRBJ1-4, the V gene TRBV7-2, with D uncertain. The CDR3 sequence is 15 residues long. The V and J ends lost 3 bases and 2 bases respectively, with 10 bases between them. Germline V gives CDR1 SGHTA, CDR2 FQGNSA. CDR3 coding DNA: TGTGCCAGCAGCTTCGGTTGGTCGACTAATGAAAAACTGTTTTTT. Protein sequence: CASSFGWSTNEKLFF.

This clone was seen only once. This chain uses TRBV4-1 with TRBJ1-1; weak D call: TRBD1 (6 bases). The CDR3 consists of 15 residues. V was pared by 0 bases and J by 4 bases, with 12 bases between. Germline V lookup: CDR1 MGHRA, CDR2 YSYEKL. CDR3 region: CASSQEAGVGTEAFF. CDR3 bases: TGCGCCAGCAGCCAAGAGGCAGGGGTGGGCACTGAAGCTTTCTTT.

The CDR3 reads CASSLVGTGKETQYF. Written as DNA, the CDR3 is TGTGCCAGCAGCTTGGTGGGGACAGGGAAAGAGACCCAGTACTTC. The V gene is TRBV5-4, the J gene TRBJ2-5; 9 bases fit TRBD1. This CDR3 is 15 amino acids long. Trimming took 0 bases from V and 3 from J; bases not matched to a gene: 3. The germline V gene encodes CDR1 SGHNT and CDR2 YYREEE (reference sequence).

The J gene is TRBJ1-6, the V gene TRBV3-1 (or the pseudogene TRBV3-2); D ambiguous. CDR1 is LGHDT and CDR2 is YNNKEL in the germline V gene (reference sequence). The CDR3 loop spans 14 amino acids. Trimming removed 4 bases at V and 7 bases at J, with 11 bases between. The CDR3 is CASSPTRLNSPLHF. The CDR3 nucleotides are TGTGCCAGCAGCCCCACCAGGTTAAATTCACCCCTCCACTTT.

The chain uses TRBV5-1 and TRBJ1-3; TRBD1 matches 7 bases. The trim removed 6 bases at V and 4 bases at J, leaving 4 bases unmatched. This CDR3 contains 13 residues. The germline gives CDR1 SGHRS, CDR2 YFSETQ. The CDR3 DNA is TGCGCCAGCAACGAGACAGGGGGAAACACCATATATTTT. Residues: CASNETGGNTIYF.

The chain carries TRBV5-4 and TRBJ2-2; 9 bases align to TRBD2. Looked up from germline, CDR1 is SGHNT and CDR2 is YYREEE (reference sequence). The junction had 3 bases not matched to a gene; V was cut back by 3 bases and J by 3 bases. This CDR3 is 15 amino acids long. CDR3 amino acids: CASSSSGDYTGELFF. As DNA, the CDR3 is TGTGCCAGCAGCTCTAGCGGGGATTACACCGGGGAGCTGTTTTTT. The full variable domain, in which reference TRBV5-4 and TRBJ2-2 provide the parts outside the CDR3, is ETGVTQSPTHLIKTRGQQVTLRCSSQSGHNTVSWYQQALGQGPQFIFQYYREEENGRGNFPPRFSGLQFPNYSSELNVNALELDDSALYLCASSSSGDYTGELFFGEGSRLTVL.

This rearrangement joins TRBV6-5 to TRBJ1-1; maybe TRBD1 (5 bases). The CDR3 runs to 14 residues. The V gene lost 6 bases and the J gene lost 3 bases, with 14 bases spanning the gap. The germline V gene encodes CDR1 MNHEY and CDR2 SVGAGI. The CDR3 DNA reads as TGTGCCAGCAGGGGAAACGGGGGGGACACTGAAGCTTTCTTT. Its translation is CASRGNGGDTEAFF.

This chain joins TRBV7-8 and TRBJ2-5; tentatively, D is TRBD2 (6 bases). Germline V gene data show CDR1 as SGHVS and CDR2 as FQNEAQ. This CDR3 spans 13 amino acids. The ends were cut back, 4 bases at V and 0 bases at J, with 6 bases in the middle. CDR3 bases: TGTGCCAGCAGCTCGGGGGACCAAGAGACCCAGTACTTC. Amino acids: CASSSGDQETQYF.

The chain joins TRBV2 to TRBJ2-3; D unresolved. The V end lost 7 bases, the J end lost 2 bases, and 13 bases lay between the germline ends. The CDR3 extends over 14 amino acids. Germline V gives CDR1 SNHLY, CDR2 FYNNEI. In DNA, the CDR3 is TGTGCCAGCAAGCTCGGAGAACCCACAGATACGCAGTATTTT. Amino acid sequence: CASKLGEPTDTQYF.

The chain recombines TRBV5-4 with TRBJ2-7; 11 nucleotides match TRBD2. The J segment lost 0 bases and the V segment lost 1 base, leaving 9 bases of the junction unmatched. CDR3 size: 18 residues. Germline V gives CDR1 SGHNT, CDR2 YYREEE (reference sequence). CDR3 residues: CASSLRLAGGRSSYEQYF. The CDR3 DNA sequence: TGTGCCAGCAGCTTGAGGCTAGCGGGGGGTCGGAGCTCCTACGAGCAGTACTTC.

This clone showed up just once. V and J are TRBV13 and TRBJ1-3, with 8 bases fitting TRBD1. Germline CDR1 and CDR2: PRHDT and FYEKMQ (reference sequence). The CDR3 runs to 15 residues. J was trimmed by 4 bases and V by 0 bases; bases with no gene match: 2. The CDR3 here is CASSLGTGAGNTIYF. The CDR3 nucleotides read TGTGCCAGCAGCTTAGGGACAGGGGCCGGAAACACCATATATTTT.

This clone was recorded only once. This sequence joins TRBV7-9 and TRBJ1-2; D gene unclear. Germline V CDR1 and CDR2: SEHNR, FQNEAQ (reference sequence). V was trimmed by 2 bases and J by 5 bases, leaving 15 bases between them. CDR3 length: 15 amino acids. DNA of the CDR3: TGTGCCAGCAGCTTATATCCAGGTCCTTTATATGGCTACACCTTC. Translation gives CASSLYPGPLYGYTF.